The 7 T cell receptor beta chains below all came from one sample that was sequenced in a study of OX40 agonist ivuxolimab in advanced cancers. Produced via immunoSEQ multiplex PCR; TCRdb's table is partial and in-frame only. Among more than 75,000 clones listed, around four fifths were seen once. Sequenced material: CD4+ or CD8+ T cells sorted from blood, taken in a trial of the OX40 agonist ivuxolimab. The receptors originated from an adult with an advanced solid tumor such as melanoma, head and neck, liver or kidney cancer.

The CDR3 DNA sequence: TGCAGTTCGGGTCCAGAGACCCAGTACTTC. Translation gives CSSGPETQYF. The chain carries TRBV20-1 and TRBJ2-5; no clear D. Germline V gives CDR1 DFQATT, CDR2 SNEGSKA (reference sequence). V was pared by 8 bases and J by 4 bases, with 8 bases between. The CDR3 covers 10 residues.

The V and J genes are TRBV7-2 and TRBJ2-2, with unresolved D. V lost 2 bases and J 5 bases, leaving 9 bases between the germline ends. Germline V CDR1 and CDR2: SGHTA, FQGNSA. This CDR3 region has 14 residues. The DNA of the CDR3 is TGTGCCAGCAGCTTATGGGCTAAGACCGGGGAGCTGTTTTTT. Translation: CASSLWAKTGELFF.

This clone was detected only a few times. The rearrangement joins TRBV29-1 to TRBJ1-1; possible D gene TRBD1, 6 bases. This CDR3 comprises 11 residues. V was trimmed by 7 bases and J by 4 bases, leaving 10 bases between them. CDR1 SQVTM and CDR2 ANQGSEA come from the germline V gene. The DNA of the CDR3 is TGCAGCGCGACAGGTTTCACTGAAGCTTTCTTT. This sequence encodes CSATGFTEAFF.

V gene TRBV9 combines with J gene TRBJ2-7; 7 bases map to TRBD1. CDR1 and CDR2 (germline): SGDLS, YYNGEE. The V and J ends lost 0 bases and 5 bases, in that order; junction bases with no gene match: 11. The CDR3 has 16 residues. CDR3 DNA sequence: TGTGCCAGCAGCGTAGGGCAAACAAACAGGGGCCACGAGCAGTACTTC. Residues: CASSVGQTNRGHEQYF.

The CDR3, as DNA: TGTGCCAGCGGCCCGACAGGGCTTCTCAACTATGGCTACACCTTC. Translated, it gives CASGPTGLLNYGYTF. The V and J genes are TRBV7-3 and TRBJ1-2, with 7 nucleotides matching TRBD1. Trimming took 8 bases from V and 2 from J; bases not matched to a gene: 11. The CDR3 has 15 amino acids. Germline V gene lookup returns CDR1 SGHTA and CDR2 FQGTGA.

This clone turned up a few times. The V gene is TRBV6-4, the J gene TRBJ2-3; D remains ambiguous. The CDR3 contains 14 residues. CDR1 and CDR2 (germline): MRHNA, SNTAGT. V was pared by 5 bases and J by 2 bases, with 11 bases between. The CDR3 loop is CASSLDGNTDTQYF. CDR3 DNA sequence: TGTGCCAGCAGTCTGGACGGAAACACAGATACGCAGTATTTT.

The V gene is TRBV27, the J gene TRBJ1-5; D is uncertain. The germline V gene encodes CDR1 MNHEY and CDR2 SMNVEV (reference sequence). V lost 2 bases to trimming and J lost 4 bases, with 12 bases between them. CDR3 length equals 15 residues. CDR3 sequence: CASSLRVGWNQPQHF. DNA for the CDR3: TGTGCCAGCAGTTTAAGGGTCGGGTGGAATCAGCCCCAGCATTTT.